This TCR beta chain was recovered during a study of long-term antiretroviral therapy in people with HIV. This was the immunoSEQ v3.0 assay at survey level. Generated by immunoSEQ multiplex PCR, the TCRdb table keeps only in-frame clones and is missing some. The table has around 15,000 clones, 85% to 95% seen once. The CDR3 runs to 14 residues. Germline CDR1 SNHLY, CDR2 FYNNEI. Trimming removed 4 bases from V and 2 bases from J, with 12 bases in between. This clonotype was sampled from a man younger than 45 with HIV. V and J are TRBV2 and TRBJ2-7; D may be TRBD1 (5 bases). The sequencing used unsorted PBMCs, collected approximately 11 years after starting antiretroviral therapy. DNA of the CDR3: TGTGCCAGCAGTGGCTTTGCAGGGACCTACGAGCAGTACTTC. Translated, it gives CASSGFAGTYEQYF.